This T cell receptor (beta chain) was documented in a study of T-cell reconstitution after alpha-beta-depleted transplantation in children. Trimming removed 3 bases from V and 0 bases from J; junction bases left unmatched: 18. CDR3 length equals 20 residues. Preparation of the TCRbeta library was carried out with unique molecular identifiers. TCRdb redid the calling of the PCR reads with MiXCR, one entry per CDR3 protein. The sample lists about 540,000 distinct CDR3 sequences, approximately 20% occurring once. This receptor was identified in a human donor who donated a stem cell graft to a child with acute lymphoblastic leukemia. The rearrangement links TRBV12-3 or TRBV12-4 to TRBJ2-3, with 7 bases fitting TRBD2. The sample here was PBMCs from the stem cell graft donor, taken from the stem cell graft. This chain's CDR3 is CASSFPNDGKAGTSTDTQYF. In nucleotides, the CDR3 is TGTGCCAGCAGTTTTCCCAACGACGGGAAAGCGGGAACTAGCACAGATACGCAGTATTTT.